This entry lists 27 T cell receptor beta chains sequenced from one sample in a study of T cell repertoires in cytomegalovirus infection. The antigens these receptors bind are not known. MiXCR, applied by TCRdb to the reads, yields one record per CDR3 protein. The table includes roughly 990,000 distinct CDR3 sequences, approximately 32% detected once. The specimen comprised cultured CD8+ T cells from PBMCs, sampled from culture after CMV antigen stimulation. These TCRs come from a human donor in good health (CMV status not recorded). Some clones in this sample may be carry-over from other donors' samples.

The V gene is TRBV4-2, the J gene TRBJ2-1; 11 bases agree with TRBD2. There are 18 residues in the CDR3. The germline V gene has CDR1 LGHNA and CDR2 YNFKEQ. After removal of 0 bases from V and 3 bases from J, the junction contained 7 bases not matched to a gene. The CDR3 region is CASSQDYPTSGGYNEQFF. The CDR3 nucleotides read TGTGCCAGCAGCCAAGATTACCCCACTAGCGGGGGCTACAATGAGCAGTTCTTC.

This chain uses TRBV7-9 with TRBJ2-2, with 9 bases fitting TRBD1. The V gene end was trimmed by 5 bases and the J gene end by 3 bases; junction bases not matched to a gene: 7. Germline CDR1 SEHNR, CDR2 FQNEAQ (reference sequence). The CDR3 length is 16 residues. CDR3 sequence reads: CASSLGTGTYTGELFF. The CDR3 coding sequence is TGTGCCAGCAGCCTCGGGACAGGGACTTACACCGGGGAGCTGTTTTTT.

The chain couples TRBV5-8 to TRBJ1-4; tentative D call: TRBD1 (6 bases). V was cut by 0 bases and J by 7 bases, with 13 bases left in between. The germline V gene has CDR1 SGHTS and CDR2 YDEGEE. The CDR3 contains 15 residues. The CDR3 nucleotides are TGTGCCAGCAGCTTGGGACAGGCCAGGGGTGAAAAACTGTTTTTT. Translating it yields CASSLGQARGEKLFF.

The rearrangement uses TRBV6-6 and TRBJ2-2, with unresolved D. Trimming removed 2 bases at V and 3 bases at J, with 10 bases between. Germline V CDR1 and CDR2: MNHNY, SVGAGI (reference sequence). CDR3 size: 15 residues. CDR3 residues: CASSYTSQHTGELFF. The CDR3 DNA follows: TGTGCCAGCAGTTACACGAGCCAGCACACCGGGGAGCTGTTTTTT.

The CDR3 DNA reads TGTGCCAGCAGCCCTCTTGTCCACTCCAATCAGCCCCAGCATTTT. Its protein is CASSPLVHSNQPQHF. The chain carries TRBV27 and TRBJ1-5; D remains unclear. V was cut by 6 bases and J by 3 bases, with 15 bases left in between. This CDR3 spans 15 amino acids. Germline V gene data show CDR1 as MNHEY and CDR2 as SMNVEV (reference sequence).

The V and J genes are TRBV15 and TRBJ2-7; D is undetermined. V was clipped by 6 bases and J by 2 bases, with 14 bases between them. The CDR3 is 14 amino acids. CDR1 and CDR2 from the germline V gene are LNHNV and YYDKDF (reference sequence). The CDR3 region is CATSTGGITYEQYF. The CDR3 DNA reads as TGTGCCACCAGTACGGGTGGAATAACCTACGAGCAGTACTTC.

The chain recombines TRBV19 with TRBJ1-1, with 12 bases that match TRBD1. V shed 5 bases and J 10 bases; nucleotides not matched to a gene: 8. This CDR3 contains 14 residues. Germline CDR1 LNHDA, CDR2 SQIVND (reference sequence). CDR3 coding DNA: TGTGCCAGTAGTGCGGGACAGGGGGCGGTAGGAGCTTTCTTT. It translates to CASSAGQGAVGAFF.

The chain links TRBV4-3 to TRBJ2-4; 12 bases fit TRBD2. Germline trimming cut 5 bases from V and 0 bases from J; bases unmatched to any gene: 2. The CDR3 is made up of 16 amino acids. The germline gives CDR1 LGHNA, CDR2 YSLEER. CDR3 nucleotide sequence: TGCGCCAGCAGCAGGGGACTAGCGGGAGCCAAAAACATTCAGTACTTC. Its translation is CASSRGLAGAKNIQYF.

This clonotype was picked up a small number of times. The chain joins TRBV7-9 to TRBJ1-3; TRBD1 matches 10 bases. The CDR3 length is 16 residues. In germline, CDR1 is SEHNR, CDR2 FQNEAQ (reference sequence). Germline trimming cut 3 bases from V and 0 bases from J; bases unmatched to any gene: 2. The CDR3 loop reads CASSLGQGSSGNTIYF. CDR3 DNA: TGTGCCAGCAGCTTGGGACAGGGGAGCTCTGGAAACACCATATATTTT. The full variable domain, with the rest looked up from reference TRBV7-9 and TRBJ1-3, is DTGVSQNPRHKITKRGQNVTFRCDPISEHNRLYWYRQTLGQGPEFLTYFQNEAQLEKSRLLSDRFSAERPKGSFSTLEIQRTEQGDSAMYLCASSLGQGSSGNTIYFGEGSWLTVV.

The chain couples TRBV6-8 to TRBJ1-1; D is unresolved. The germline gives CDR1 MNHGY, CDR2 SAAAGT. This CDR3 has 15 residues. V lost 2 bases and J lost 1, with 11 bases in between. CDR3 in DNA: TGTGCCAGCAGTTACGGAGGCAGAGGGAACACTGAAGCTTTCTTT. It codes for CASSYGGRGNTEAFF.

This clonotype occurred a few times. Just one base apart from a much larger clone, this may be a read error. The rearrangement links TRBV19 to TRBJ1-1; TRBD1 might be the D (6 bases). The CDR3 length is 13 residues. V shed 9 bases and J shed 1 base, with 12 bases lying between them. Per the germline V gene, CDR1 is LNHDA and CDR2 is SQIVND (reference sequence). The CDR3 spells CASTPTGNTEAFF. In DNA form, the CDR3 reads TGTGCCAGCACCCCGACAGGGAACACTGAAGCTTTCTTT.

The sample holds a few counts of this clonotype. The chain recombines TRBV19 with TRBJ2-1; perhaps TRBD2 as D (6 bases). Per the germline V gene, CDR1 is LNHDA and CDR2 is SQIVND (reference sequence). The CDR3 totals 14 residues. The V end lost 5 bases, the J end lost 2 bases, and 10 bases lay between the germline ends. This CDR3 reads CASSPGDAYNEQFF. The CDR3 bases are TGTGCCAGTAGTCCGGGGGACGCCTACAATGAGCAGTTCTTC. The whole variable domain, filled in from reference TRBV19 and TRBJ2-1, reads DGGITQSPKYLFRKEGQNVTLSCEQNLNHDAMYWYRQDPGQGLRLIYYSQIVNDFQKGDIAEGYSVSREKKESFPLTVTSAQKNPTAFYLCASSPGDAYNEQFFGPGTRLTVL.

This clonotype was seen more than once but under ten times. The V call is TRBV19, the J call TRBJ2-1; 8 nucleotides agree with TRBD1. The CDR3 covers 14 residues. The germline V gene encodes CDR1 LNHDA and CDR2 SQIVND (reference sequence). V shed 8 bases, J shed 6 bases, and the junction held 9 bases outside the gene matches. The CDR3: CASSEGQATNEQFF. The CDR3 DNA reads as TGTGCCAGTTCTGAGGGACAGGCGACCAATGAGCAGTTCTTC. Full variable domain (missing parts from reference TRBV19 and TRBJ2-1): DGGITQSPKYLFRKEGQNVTLSCEQNLNHDAMYWYRQDPGQGLRLIYYSQIVNDFQKGDIAEGYSVSREKKESFPLTVTSAQKNPTAFYLCASSEGQATNEQFFGPGTRLTVL.

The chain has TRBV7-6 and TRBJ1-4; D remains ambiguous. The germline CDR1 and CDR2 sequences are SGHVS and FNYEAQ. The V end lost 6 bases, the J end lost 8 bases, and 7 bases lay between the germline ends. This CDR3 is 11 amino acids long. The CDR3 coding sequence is TGTGCCAGCAGGAAAGGGGAAAAACTGTTTTTT. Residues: CASRKGEKLFF.

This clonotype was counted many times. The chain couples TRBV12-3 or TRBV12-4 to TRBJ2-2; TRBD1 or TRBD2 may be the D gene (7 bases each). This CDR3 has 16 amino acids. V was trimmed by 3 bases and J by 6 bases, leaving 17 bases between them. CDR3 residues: CASSFSPTGRAGELFF. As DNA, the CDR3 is TGTGCCAGCAGTTTTTCCCCGACAGGGAGGGCCGGGGAGCTGTTTTTT.

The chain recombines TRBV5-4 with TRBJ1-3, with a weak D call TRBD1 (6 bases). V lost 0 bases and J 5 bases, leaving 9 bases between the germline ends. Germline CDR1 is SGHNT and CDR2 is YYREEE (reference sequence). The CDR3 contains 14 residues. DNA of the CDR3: TGTGCCAGCAGCTTGGGGGACATAAGAAACACCATATATTTT. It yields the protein CASSLGDIRNTIYF.

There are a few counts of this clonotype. CDR3 region: CASSKGVYEQYV. The CDR3 DNA sequence: TGTGCCAGCAGTAAAGGGGTATACGAGCAGTACGTC. This chain links TRBV6-2 or TRBV6-3 with TRBJ2-7; maybe TRBD1 (5 bases). The CDR3 length is 12 residues. V was clipped by 5 bases and J by 4 bases, with 9 bases between them. Germline-derived CDR1 and CDR2 are MNHEY and SVGEGT.

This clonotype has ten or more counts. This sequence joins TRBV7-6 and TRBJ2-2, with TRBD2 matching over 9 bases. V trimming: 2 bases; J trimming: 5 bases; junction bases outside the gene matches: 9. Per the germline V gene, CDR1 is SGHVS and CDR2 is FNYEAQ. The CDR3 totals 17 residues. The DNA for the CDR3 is TGTGCCAGCAGCTTATCCCGACTAGCGGCAGAGACCGGGGAGCTGTTTTTT. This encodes CASSLSRLAAETGELFF.

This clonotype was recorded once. In nucleotides, the CDR3 is TGTGCCAGCAGCGTAGGAGGGGCTTCAACTGGAAACACCATATATTTT. Translation gives CASSVGGASTGNTIYF. The genes are TRBV9 and TRBJ1-3, with D tentatively TRBD1 (5 bases). This CDR3 has 16 residues. Germline V gene lookup returns CDR1 SGDLS and CDR2 YYNGEE. V shed 0 bases and J shed 2 bases, with 12 bases lying between them. The full variable domain, with the rest looked up from reference TRBV9 and TRBJ1-3, is DSGVTQTPKHLITATGQRVTLRCSPRSGDLSVYWYQQSLDQGLQFLIQYYNGEERAKGNILERFSAQQFPDLHSELNLSSLELGDSALYFCASSVGGASTGNTIYFGEGSWLTVV.

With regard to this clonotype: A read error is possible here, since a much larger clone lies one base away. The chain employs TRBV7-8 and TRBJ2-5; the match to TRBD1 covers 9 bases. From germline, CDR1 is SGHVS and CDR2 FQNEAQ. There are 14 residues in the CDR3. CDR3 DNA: TGTGTCAGCAGCAACAGGGGGCGCCGAGAGACCCAGTACTTC. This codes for CVSSNRGRRETQYF.

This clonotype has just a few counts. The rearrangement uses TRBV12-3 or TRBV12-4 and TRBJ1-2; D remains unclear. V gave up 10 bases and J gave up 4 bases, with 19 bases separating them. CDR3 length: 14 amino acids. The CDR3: CAISSYGVTYGYTF. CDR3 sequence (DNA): TGTGCCATCTCGTCCTATGGGGTGACCTATGGCTACACCTTC.

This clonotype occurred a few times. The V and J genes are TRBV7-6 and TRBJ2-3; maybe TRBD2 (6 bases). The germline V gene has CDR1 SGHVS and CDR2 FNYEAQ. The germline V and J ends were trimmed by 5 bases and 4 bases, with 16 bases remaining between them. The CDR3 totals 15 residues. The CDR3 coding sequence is TGTGCCAGCAGCCCCCTTCGGGGGATCCCAGATACGCAGTATTTT. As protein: CASSPLRGIPDTQYF.

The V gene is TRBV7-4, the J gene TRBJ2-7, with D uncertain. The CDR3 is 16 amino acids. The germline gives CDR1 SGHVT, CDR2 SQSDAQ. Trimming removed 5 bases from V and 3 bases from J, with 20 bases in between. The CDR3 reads CASSPKGLVAFYEQYF. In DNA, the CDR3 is TGTGCCAGCAGCCCTAAGGGCCTAGTGGCCTTCTACGAGCAGTACTTC.

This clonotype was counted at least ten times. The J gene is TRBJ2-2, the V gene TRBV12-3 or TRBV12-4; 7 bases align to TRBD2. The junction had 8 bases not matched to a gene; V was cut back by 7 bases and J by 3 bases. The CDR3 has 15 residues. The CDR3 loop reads CASTAAGRDTGELFF. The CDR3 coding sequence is TGTGCCAGCACCGCGGCAGGGAGGGACACCGGGGAGCTGTTTTTT.

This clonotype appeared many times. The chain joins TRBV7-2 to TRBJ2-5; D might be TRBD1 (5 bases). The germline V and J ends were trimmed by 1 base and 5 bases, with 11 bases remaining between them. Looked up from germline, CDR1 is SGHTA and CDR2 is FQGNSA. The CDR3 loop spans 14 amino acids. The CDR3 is CASSLVVGRETQYF. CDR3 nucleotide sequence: TGTGCCAGCAGCTTAGTAGTGGGGCGGGAGACCCAGTACTTC.

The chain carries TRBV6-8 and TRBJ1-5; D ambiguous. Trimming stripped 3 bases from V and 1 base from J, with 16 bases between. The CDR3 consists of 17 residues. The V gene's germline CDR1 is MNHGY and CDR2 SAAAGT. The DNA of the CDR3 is TGTGCCAGCAGTTATATCGTTCTGGTCGGGAGCAATCAGCCCCAGCATTTT. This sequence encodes CASSYIVLVGSNQPQHF.

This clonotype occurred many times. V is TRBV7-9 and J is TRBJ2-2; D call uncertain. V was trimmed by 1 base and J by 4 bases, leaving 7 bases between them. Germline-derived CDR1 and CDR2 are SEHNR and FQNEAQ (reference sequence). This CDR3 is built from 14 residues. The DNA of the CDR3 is TGTGCCAGCAGCTTAGTAGGAGCCACCGGGGAGCTGTTTTTT. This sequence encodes CASSLVGATGELFF.